A single TCR beta chain is shown here with its context. What it binds is not known. As to time point: newly diagnosed GD, antithyroid drugs for less than 3 months. There was RNA extracted from PBMCs, and the TCR library was made from it. V was pared by 2 bases and J by 9 bases, with 11 bases between. CDR1 and CDR2 (germline): SGHTA, FQGTGA. The CDR3 extends over 13 amino acids. With iRepertoire HTBI primers and Arm-PCR of CDR3 regions, TCR beta libraries were built. TCRdb re-derived calls from the multiplex PCR reads in MiXCR, one entry per CDR3 protein. The sample lists 400,000 to 550,000 distinct CDR3 sequences, roughly 15% occurring once. This specimen comes from a study of regulatory T cells in long-lasting Graves disease. Study-level results: Preferential use of TRBV28, TRBJ1-2 and TRBJ2-5 was seen in persistent disease. With a small sample size, accuracy may have been reduced.

The sample was also reused in another study, on T cells in Graves' hyperthyroidism and ophthalmopathy. Turning to that study: No ophthalmopathy progression within 18 months constituted stable Graves' hyperthyroidism.

This clonotype was obtained from a woman aged 25 to 39 with Graves disease. The sample was peripheral blood mononuclear cells (PBMCs), taken at new diagnosis, from a patient treated with antithyroid drugs. This chain joins TRBV7-3 and TRBJ2-1; TRBD1 or TRBD2 may be the D gene (5 bases each). The CDR3 DNA is TGTGCCAGCAGCTTACAGAAGGGGACTGAGCAGTTCTTC. It codes for CASSLQKGTEQFF.